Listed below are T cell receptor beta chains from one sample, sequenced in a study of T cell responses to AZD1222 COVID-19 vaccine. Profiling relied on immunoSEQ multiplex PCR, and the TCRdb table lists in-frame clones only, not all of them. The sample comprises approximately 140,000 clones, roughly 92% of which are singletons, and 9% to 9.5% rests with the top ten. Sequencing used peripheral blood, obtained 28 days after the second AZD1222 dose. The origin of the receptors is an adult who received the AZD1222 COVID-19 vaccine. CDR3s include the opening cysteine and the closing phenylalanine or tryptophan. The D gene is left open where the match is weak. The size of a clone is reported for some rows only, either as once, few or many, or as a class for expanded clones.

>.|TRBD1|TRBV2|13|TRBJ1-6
CAILGQGNSPLHF
TGTGCCATCTTGGGACAGGGAAATTCACCCCTCCACTTT
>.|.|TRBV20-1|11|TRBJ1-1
CSARVETEAFF
TGCAGTGCTAGAGTGGAGACTGAAGCTTTCTTT
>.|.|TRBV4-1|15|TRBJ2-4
CASSLGGIAKNIQYF
TGCGCCAGCAGCCTAGGGGGGATAGCCAAAAACATTCAGTACTTC
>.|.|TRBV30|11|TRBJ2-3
CAWSIADTQYF
TGTGCCTGGAGTATAGCAGATACGCAGTATTTT
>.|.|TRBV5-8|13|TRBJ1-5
CASSQASNQPQHF
TGTGCCAGCAGTCAGGCTTCCAATCAGCCCCAGCATTTT
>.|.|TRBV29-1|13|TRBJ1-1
CSVNEVGATEAFF
TGCAGCGTCAATGAAGTCGGTGCCACTGAAGCTTTCTTT
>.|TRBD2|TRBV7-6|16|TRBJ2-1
CASSLGLAGGLNEQFF
TGTGCCAGCAGCCTCGGACTAGCGGGGGGGCTAAATGAGCAGTTCTTC
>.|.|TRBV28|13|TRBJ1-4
CASSLIGGEKLFF
TGTGCCAGCAGTTTAATTGGGGGGGAAAAACTGTTTTTT
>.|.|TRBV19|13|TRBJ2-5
CASSTSADETQYF
TGTGCCAGTAGTACATCCGCTGATGAGACCCAGTACTTC
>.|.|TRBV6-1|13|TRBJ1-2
CASSEASKGHYTF
TGTGCCAGCAGTGAAGCTTCGAAGGGACACTACACCTTC
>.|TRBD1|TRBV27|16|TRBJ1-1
CASSLTGGLGNTEAFF
TGTGCCAGCAGTCTAACAGGGGGCCTGGGGAACACTGAAGCTTTCTTT
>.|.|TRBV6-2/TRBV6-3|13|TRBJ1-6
CASSYFDYSPLHF
TGTGCCAGCAGCTACTTCGACTATTCACCCCTCCACTTT
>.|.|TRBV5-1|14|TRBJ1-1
CASTTKTGNTEAFF
TGCGCCAGCACTACGAAGACAGGGAACACTGAAGCTTTCTTT
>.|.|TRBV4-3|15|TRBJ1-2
CASSQEIGSHYGYTF
TGCGCCAGCAGCCAAGAGATCGGCAGCCACTATGGCTACACCTTC
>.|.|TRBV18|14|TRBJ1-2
CASSPETGPTGYTF
TGTGCCAGCTCACCGGAGACAGGCCCCACCGGCTACACCTTC
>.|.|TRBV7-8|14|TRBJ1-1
CASSVDSMNTEAFF
TGTGCCAGCAGCGTGGATTCCATGAACACTGAAGCTTTCTTT
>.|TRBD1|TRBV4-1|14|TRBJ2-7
CASSQGAGGYEQYF
TGCGCCAGCAGCCAAGGGGCAGGGGGCTACGAGCAGTACTTC
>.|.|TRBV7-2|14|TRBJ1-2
CASSLAGAGYGYTF
TGTGCCAGCAGCTTAGCGGGGGCGGGGTATGGCTACACCTTC
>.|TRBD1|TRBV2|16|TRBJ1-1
CASSVGTDLGGTEAFF
TGTGCCAGCAGTGTCGGGACAGACCTTGGGGGCACTGAAGCTTTCTTT
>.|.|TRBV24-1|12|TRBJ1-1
CATSDFRGRAFF
TGTGCCACCAGTGATTTTCGGGGGCGAGCTTTCTTT
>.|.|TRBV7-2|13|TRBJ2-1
CASSSYSGYEQFF
TGTGCCAGCAGCTCCTATTCGGGATATGAGCAGTTCTTC
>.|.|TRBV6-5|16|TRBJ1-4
CASSSTPGTTNEKLFF
TGTGCCAGCAGTTCCACCCCCGGAACAACTAATGAAAAACTGTTTTTT
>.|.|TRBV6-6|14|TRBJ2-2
CASRRGPSTGELFF
TGTGCCAGCCGCCGGGGCCCTTCTACCGGGGAGCTGTTTTTT
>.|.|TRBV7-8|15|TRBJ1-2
CASSLAAQGHYGYTF
TGTGCCAGCAGCTTAGCGGCACAGGGACACTATGGCTACACCTTC
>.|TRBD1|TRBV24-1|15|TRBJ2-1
CATSDDGTGGSEQFF
TGTGCCACCAGTGATGATGGGACAGGGGGCAGTGAGCAGTTCTTC
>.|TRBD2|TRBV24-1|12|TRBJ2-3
CATSDLAGAQYF
TGTGCCACCAGTGACCTAGCGGGAGCGCAGTATTTT
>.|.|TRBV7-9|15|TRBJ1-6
CASSLGTASDSPLHF
TGTGCCAGCAGCTTAGGAACAGCAAGTGATTCACCCCTCCACTTT
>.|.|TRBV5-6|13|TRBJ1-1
CASSLYENTEAFF
TGTGCCAGCAGCTTGTATGAAAACACTGAAGCTTTCTTT
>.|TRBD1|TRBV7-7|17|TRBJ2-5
CASSIGTGARAWETQYF
TGTGCTAGCAGCATCGGCACAGGGGCAAGGGCGTGGGAGACCCAGTACTTC
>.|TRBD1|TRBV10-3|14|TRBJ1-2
CATEGQGWSYGYTF
TGTGCCACCGAGGGACAGGGTTGGAGCTATGGCTACACCTTC
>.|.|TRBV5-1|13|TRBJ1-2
CASSFKGRAGYTF
TGCGCCAGCAGCTTTAAAGGGAGGGCTGGCTACACCTTC
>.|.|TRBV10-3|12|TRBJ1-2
CAIRTQAYGYTF
TGTGCCATCAGGACCCAAGCTTATGGCTACACCTTC
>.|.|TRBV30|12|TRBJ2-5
CAWGGGVETQYF
TGTGCCTGGGGAGGGGGGGTAGAGACCCAGTACTTC
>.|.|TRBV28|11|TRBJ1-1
CVLDGGGKAFF
TGTGTCCTAGACGGGGGAGGGAAAGCTTTCTTT
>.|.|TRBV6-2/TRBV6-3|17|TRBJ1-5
CASSSARYSQTSQPQHF
TGTGCCAGCAGTTCCGCTCGTTACAGCCAGACAAGTCAGCCCCAGCATTTT
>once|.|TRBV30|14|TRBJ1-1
CAWRKGPRNTEAFF
TGTGCCTGGAGGAAGGGACCTCGGAACACTGAAGCTTTCTTT
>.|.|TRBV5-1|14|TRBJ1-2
CASSLGSRGYGYTF
TGCGCCAGCAGCTTGGGCAGCCGAGGCTATGGCTACACCTTC
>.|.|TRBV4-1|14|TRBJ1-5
CASSQWDGSGPQHF
TGCGCCAGCAGCCAATGGGACGGGAGTGGGCCCCAGCATTTT
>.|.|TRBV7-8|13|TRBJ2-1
CASSLGRYNEQFF
TGTGCCAGCAGCTTAGGACGTTACAATGAGCAGTTCTTC
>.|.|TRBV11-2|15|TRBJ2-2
CASSLILSDTGELFF
TGTGCCAGCAGCTTAATTTTATCGGACACCGGGGAGCTGTTTTTT
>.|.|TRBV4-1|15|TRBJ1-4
CASSQLQTDSEKLFF
TGCGCCAGCAGCCAACTGCAGACAGATTCTGAAAAACTGTTTTTT
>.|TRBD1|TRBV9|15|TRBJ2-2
CASSVAVRGTGELFF
TGTGCCAGCAGCGTAGCCGTCAGGGGGACCGGGGAGCTGTTTTTT
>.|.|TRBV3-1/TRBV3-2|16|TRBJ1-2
CASSSRRFAGLNGYTF
TGTGCCAGCAGCTCACGCCGTTTCGCAGGGCTCAATGGCTACACCTTC
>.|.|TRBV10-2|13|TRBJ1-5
CATRGQWNQPQHF
TGCGCCACCCGGGGGCAGTGGAATCAGCCCCAGCATTTT
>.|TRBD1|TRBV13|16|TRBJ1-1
CASSLVPGQGEIEAFF
TGTGCCAGCAGCTTAGTCCCGGGACAGGGGGAAATTGAAGCTTTCTTT
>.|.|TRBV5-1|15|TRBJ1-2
CASSPTPRTDYGYTF
TGCGCCAGCAGCCCGACGCCCCGGACGGACTATGGCTACACCTTC
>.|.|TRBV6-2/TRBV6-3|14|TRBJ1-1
CASSYLLTEPEAFF
TGTGCCAGCAGTTACCTTTTGACAGAGCCTGAAGCTTTCTTT
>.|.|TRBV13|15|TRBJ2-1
CASSPLVGSYNEQFF
TGTGCCAGCAGCCCCTTGGTAGGCTCCTACAATGAGCAGTTCTTC
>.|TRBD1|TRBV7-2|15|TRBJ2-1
CASSLDRGTYNEQFF
TGTGCCAGCAGCCTGGACAGGGGAACCTACAATGAGCAGTTCTTC
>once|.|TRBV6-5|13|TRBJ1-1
CASSTIEGIEAFF
TGTGCCAGCAGTACTATTGAGGGGATTGAAGCTTTCTTT
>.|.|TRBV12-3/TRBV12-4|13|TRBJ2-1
CASRPPVGNEQFF
TGTGCCAGCAGGCCACCTGTGGGCAATGAGCAGTTCTTC
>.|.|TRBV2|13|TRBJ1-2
CASGRIKEAGYTF
TGTGCCAGCGGCCGAATAAAAGAGGCTGGCTACACCTTC
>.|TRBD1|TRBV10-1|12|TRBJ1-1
CASSNRDREAFF
TGCGCCAGCAGTAACCGGGACAGGGAAGCTTTCTTT
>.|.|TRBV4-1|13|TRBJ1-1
CASSLLLKAEAFF
TGCGCCAGCAGCCTCCTATTGAAGGCTGAAGCTTTCTTT
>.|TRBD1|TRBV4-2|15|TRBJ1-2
CASSQNRGQGYGYTF
TGTGCCAGCAGCCAAAACAGGGGTCAGGGATATGGCTACACCTTC
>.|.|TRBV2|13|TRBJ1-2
CASSEWGQGGYTF
TGTGCCAGCAGTGAGTGGGGGCAGGGTGGCTACACCTTC
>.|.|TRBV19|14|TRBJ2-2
CASSQGGNTGELFF
TGTGCCAGTAGTCAAGGGGGAAACACCGGGGAGCTGTTTTTT
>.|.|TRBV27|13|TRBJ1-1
CASSGGGIAEAFF
TGTGCCAGTTCGGGCGGCGGTATCGCTGAAGCTTTCTTT
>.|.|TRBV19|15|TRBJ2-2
CATRDPRSDPGELFF
TGTGCCACTCGGGACCCCAGGAGCGATCCCGGGGAGCTGTTTTTT
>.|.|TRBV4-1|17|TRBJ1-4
CASSQNTVGTAYEKLFF
TGCGCCAGCAGCCAAAACACAGTCGGGACCGCTTATGAAAAACTGTTTTTT